These 28 T cell receptor beta chains share one sample of origin, sequenced in a study of T cell changes during pregnancy in multiple sclerosis. The method was immunoSEQ multiplex PCR; TCRdb's version includes in-frame clones alone and lacks a portion of them. The table records over 50,000 clones, roughly nine tenths of them present only once. This specimen was CD4+ T cells from peripheral blood mononuclear cells, taken in the third trimester of pregnancy. The receptors shown here come from a female donor with multiple sclerosis, enrolled in a pregnancy study.

This chain links TRBV9 with TRBJ1-3; weak D call: TRBD1 (6 bases). This CDR3 has 14 amino acids. The V end was cut by 4 bases, the J end by 4 bases, with 12 bases between. The germline CDR1 and CDR2 sequences are SGDLS and YYNGEE. The CDR3 protein is CASSPRQAGNTIYF. The CDR3 DNA follows: TGTGCCAGCAGCCCCCGACAGGCGGGAAACACCATATATTTT.

V and J are TRBV6-1 and TRBJ2-7; D may be TRBD1 (5 bases). The CDR3 is 13 amino acids. Germline-derived CDR1 and CDR2 are MNHNS and SASEGT. The germline V and J ends were trimmed by 8 bases and 2 bases, with 13 bases remaining between them. The CDR3 spells CASLGSRAYEQYF. The DNA of the CDR3 is TGTGCCAGCCTGGGGTCCAGGGCCTACGAGCAGTACTTC.

This rearrangement joins TRBV9 to TRBJ2-1; 8 positions agree with TRBD2. The CDR3 totals 15 residues. V trimming: 0 bases; J trimming: 7 bases; junction bases outside the gene matches: 6. Germline values: CDR1 SGDLS, CDR2 YYNGEE. The DNA for the CDR3 is TGTGCCAGCAGCGTAGTATCCGGGGGGGTTAATGAGCAGTTCTTC. It translates to CASSVVSGGVNEQFF.

V is TRBV30 and J is TRBJ2-3, with D maybe TRBD2 (6 bases). This CDR3 region has 11 residues. Germline CDR1 reads GTSNPN; CDR2 reads SVGIG (reference sequence). Deletions cut 5 bases from V and 5 bases from J, with 8 bases between. CDR3 residues: CAWGGRDTQYF. Here the CDR3 DNA reads TGTGCCTGGGGGGGGAGAGATACGCAGTATTTT.

The chain is built from TRBV2 and TRBJ1-1; 7 bases are a match to TRBD1. The CDR3 contains 13 residues. Trimming cost V 6 bases and J 5 bases; bases outside gene matches: 6. Germline V lookup: CDR1 SNHLY, CDR2 FYNNEI. CDR3 in DNA: TGTGCCAGCAGATATACAGGGGAGACTGAAGCTTTCTTT. This translates into CASRYTGETEAFF.

V usage is TRBV5-1 and J usage is TRBJ1-2; 7 nucleotides line up with TRBD1. The CDR3 is 12 residues long. CDR1 and CDR2 (germline): SGHRS, YFSETQ. J lost 12 bases, V lost 4 bases, and 9 bases had no gene match. CDR3 sequence reads: CASSPLQGENTF. The CDR3, as DNA: TGCGCCAGCAGCCCCCTCCAGGGGGAGAACACCTTC.

The chain recombines TRBV11-2 with TRBJ2-5, with 11 bases lining up with TRBD2. Germline V gives CDR1 SGHAT, CDR2 FQNNGV. The CDR3 is 16 residues long. J was trimmed by 3 bases and V by 1 base; bases with no gene match: 4. The CDR3 protein is CASSLAELAGEETQYF. The CDR3 coding sequence is TGTGCCAGCAGCTTAGCAGAACTAGCGGGGGAAGAGACCCAGTACTTC. The full variable domain, with the rest looked up from reference TRBV11-2 and TRBJ2-5, is EAGVAQSPRYKIIEKRQSVAFWCNPISGHATLYWYQQILGQGPKLLIQFQNNGVVDDSQLPKDRFSAERLKGVDSTLKIQPAKLEDSAVYLCASSLAELAGEETQYFGPGTRLLVL.

The chain joins TRBV6-5 to TRBJ1-6; D is perhaps TRBD1 (5 bases). From germline, CDR1 is MNHEY and CDR2 SVGAGI. The length of the CDR3 is 14 residues. Trimming removed 5 bases at V and 9 bases at J, with 14 bases between. The CDR3 loop reads CASSMTVSISPLHF. The CDR3 region has the DNA TGTGCCAGCAGTATGACAGTTTCAATTTCACCCCTCCACTTT.

This clone was recorded once. This chain joins TRBV6-6 and TRBJ1-5, with D possibly TRBD1 on 6 matching bases. CDR3 length: 13 residues. Germline CDR1 and CDR2: MNHNY and SVGAGI (reference sequence). V lost 5 bases, J lost 6 bases, and 11 bases lay in between. The CDR3 nucleotides read TGTGCCAGCAGTAAGAGGGGGTTTCAGCCCCAGCATTTT. Its protein is CASSKRGFQPQHF.

This rearrangement joins TRBV15 to TRBJ2-1; 9 bases line up with TRBD2. This CDR3 comprises 17 residues. The ends lost 0 bases at V and 8 bases at J; junction bases unmatched: 11. Germline-derived CDR1 and CDR2 are LNHNV and YYDKDF (reference sequence). The CDR3 reads CATSRDYGVGLAHEQFF. Written as DNA, the CDR3 is TGTGCCACCAGCAGAGATTATGGAGTGGGACTAGCCCATGAGCAGTTCTTC.

Comment on this clone: The identical CDR3 is also encoded by other nucleotide sequences in the sample. The rearrangement joins TRBV30 to TRBJ2-2, with D unclear. Trimming left V 4 bases short and J 2 bases short, with 8 bases between. The germline gives CDR1 GTSNPN, CDR2 SVGIG (reference sequence). The CDR3 length is 13 residues. The CDR3 DNA reads as TGTGCCTGGACTCGCGGCAACACCGGGGAGCTGTTTTTT. Its translation: CAWTRGNTGELFF.

The CDR3 region has the DNA TGTGCCAGCAGCCAAGCCCTGGGACAGGGCTCCCCTGGGCTGTTTTTT. Translated: CASSQALGQGSPGLFF. The V and J genes are TRBV4-2 and TRBJ1-4; 9 bases match TRBD1. The CDR3 is 16 amino acids. V lost 1 base, J lost 14 bases, and 14 bases stayed unmatched. CDR1 and CDR2 (germline): LGHNA, YNFKEQ.

The genes are TRBV27 and TRBJ1-1, with D perhaps matching TRBD1 (5 bases). Trimming left V 5 bases short and J 4 bases short, with 20 bases between. This CDR3 is built from 16 residues. Germline CDR1 MNHEY, CDR2 SMNVEV (reference sequence). CDR3 sequence reads: CASSAGRRTQGTEAFF. The CDR3 coding sequence is TGTGCCAGCAGTGCAGGGCGAAGGACCCAGGGCACTGAAGCTTTCTTT.

The V call is TRBV30, the J call TRBJ2-5, with 7 bases lining up with TRBD2. V lost 3 bases, J lost 3 bases, and 1 base stayed unmatched. Looked up from germline, CDR1 is GTSNPN and CDR2 is SVGIG (reference sequence). The CDR3 runs 12 residues. As DNA, the CDR3 is TGTGCCTGGAGAGGACTAGAAGAGACCCAGTACTTC. Protein product: CAWRGLEETQYF.

The chain employs TRBV9 and TRBJ1-3; TRBD1 is a possible D gene (5 bases). With 3 bases removed from V and 4 bases from J, the gap between germline ends came to 11 bases. The CDR3 runs to 14 residues. Germline-derived CDR1 and CDR2 are SGDLS and YYNGEE. CDR3 nucleotide sequence: TGTGCCAGCAGCGCGGAGACAGCCGGAAACACCATATATTTT. Protein: CASSAETAGNTIYF.

The rearrangement uses TRBV7-2 and TRBJ1-1, with 8 bases aligning to TRBD1. There are 16 residues in the CDR3. CDR1 and CDR2 from the germline V gene are SGHTA and FQGNSA. V was clipped by 2 bases and J by 4 bases; unmatched bases: 9. The CDR3 sequence: CASSLRDRSVITEAFF. The DNA of the CDR3 is TGTGCCAGCAGCTTACGGGACAGGTCGGTGATCACTGAAGCTTTCTTT.

The chain has TRBV10-3 and TRBJ2-2; D call uncertain. This CDR3 contains 14 residues. The V and J ends lost 10 bases and 0 bases respectively, with 12 bases between them. Germline-derived CDR1 and CDR2 are ENHRY and SYGVKD. The chain's CDR3 is CATAERSNTGELFF. The CDR3 DNA follows: TGTGCCACCGCGGAAAGGTCGAACACCGGGGAGCTGTTTTTT.

The sample holds one count of this clone. J is TRBJ2-2 and V is TRBV11-3, with D tentatively TRBD2 (6 bases). Trimming cost V 1 base and J 1 base, with 13 bases left between them. From germline, CDR1 is SGHNT and CDR2 YENEEA. The CDR3 length is 17 residues. In DNA, the CDR3 is TGTGCCAGCAGCTTAGGGGCCGGGAGAGGGAACACCGGGGAGCTGTTTTTT. The encoded protein is CASSLGAGRGNTGELFF. Looking up the rest from reference TRBV11-3 and TRBJ2-2 gives the full variable domain: EAGVVQSPRYKIIEKKQPVAFWCNPISGHNTLYWYLQNLGQGPELLIRYENEEAVDDSQLPKDRFSAERLKGVDSTLKIQPAELGDSAVYLCASSLGAGRGNTGELFFGEGSRLTVL.

The chain employs TRBV18 and TRBJ2-5; D possibly corresponds to TRBD2 (6 bases). Trimming shortened V by 1 base and J by 5 bases, and 14 bases separated the two germline ends. Germline assignment: CDR1 KGHSH and CDR2 LQKENI. The length of the CDR3 is 15 residues. The CDR3 DNA follows: TGTGCCAGCTCACCACGGGGGGAAGACCCCGAGACCCAGTACTTC. Translation: CASSPRGEDPETQYF. Full variable domain (missing parts from reference TRBV18 and TRBJ2-5): NAGVMQNPRHLVRRRGQEARLRCSPMKGHSHVYWYRQLPEEGLKFMVYLQKENIIDESGMPKERFSAEFPKEGPSILRIQQVVRGDSAAYFCASSPRGEDPETQYFGPGTRLLVL.

The chain couples TRBV11-1 to TRBJ2-3; D may be TRBD2 (5 bases). This CDR3 has 16 residues. V was shortened by 0 bases and J by 1 base, with 11 bases between the two germline ends. The V gene's germline CDR1 is SGHAT and CDR2 FQDESV (reference sequence). The CDR3 protein is CASSLASGSGTDTQYF. The CDR3 nucleotides read TGTGCCAGCAGCTTAGCGTCGGGGTCGGGCACAGATACGCAGTATTTT.

At least ten counts were recorded for this clone. The chain is built from TRBV5-4 and TRBJ2-2; D is undetermined. Trimming left V 0 bases short and J 3 bases short, with 12 bases between. Germline CDR1 and CDR2: SGHNT and YYREEE (reference sequence). The CDR3 spans 16 residues. CDR3 sequence (DNA): TGTGCCAGCAGCTTGGCCGTTAGTTCCGACACCGGGGAGCTGTTTTTT. It encodes CASSLAVSSDTGELFF.

The CDR3 region is CASSLSSGGADTQYF. Written as DNA, the CDR3 is TGCGCCAGCAGCTTAAGTAGCGGGGGAGCAGATACGCAGTATTTT. This chain uses TRBV5-1 with TRBJ2-3; TRBD2 matches 9 bases. The CDR3 is 15 amino acids. The germline gives CDR1 SGHRS, CDR2 YFSETQ. V was pared by 2 bases and J by 4 bases, with 5 bases of the junction left unmatched.

This clone was detected once. CDR3: CASSPGTSGMINEQFF. The CDR3 DNA reads TGCGCCAGCAGCCCCGGGACTAGCGGGATGATCAATGAGCAGTTCTTC. V and J are TRBV5-1 and TRBJ2-1; TRBD2 matches at 13 bases. The CDR3 consists of 16 residues. Germline loops: CDR1 SGHRS, CDR2 YFSETQ. The V segment lost 4 bases and the J segment 6 bases; nucleotides outside the gene matches: 7.

This chain links TRBV18 with TRBJ2-1; D uncertain. The germline V gene has CDR1 KGHSH and CDR2 LQKENI. V lost 3 bases and J lost 5, with 14 bases in between. The CDR3 is made up of 15 amino acids. DNA for the CDR3: TGTGCCAGCTCACCCCCCGGAGACTTTAACAATGAGCAGTTCTTC. Translation: CASSPPGDFNNEQFF.

This clone has just one count. The chain carries TRBV5-1 and TRBJ1-2; TRBD1 matches 7 bases. The CDR3 is 16 amino acids. V lost 4 bases and J lost 4; bases outside the gene matches: 13. CDR1 and CDR2 (germline): SGHRS, YFSETQ. CDR3 in amino acids: CASSPLSLGGGYGYTF. DNA for the CDR3: TGCGCCAGCAGCCCGCTTAGTTTAGGGGGCGGCTATGGCTACACCTTC.

This clone was picked up one time. V is TRBV7-9 and J is TRBJ2-2, with 10 bases fitting TRBD2. The ends lost 1 base at V and 5 bases at J; junction bases unmatched: 4. From germline, CDR1 is SEHNR and CDR2 FQNEAQ (reference sequence). CDR3 length: 16 amino acids. CDR3 nucleotides: TGTGCCAGCAGCTTAGGTAGCGGGAGGTTTACCGGGGAGCTGTTTTTT. Protein product: CASSLGSGRFTGELFF.

The J gene is TRBJ2-1, the V gene TRBV7-8, with TRBD1 matching 9 bases. This CDR3 comprises 16 residues. Germline trimming cut 5 bases from V and 7 bases from J; bases unmatched to any gene: 12. CDR1 and CDR2 from the germline V gene are SGHVS and FQNEAQ. The CDR3 DNA follows: TGTGCCAGCAGCCGGACCGGGACAGGGATCGGGAATGAGCAGTTCTTC. This codes for CASSRTGTGIGNEQFF.

The chain recombines TRBV5-1 with TRBJ1-4, with a possible D match to TRBD1 (5 bases). The CDR3 consists of 14 residues. Trimming left V 0 bases short and J 5 bases short, with 8 bases between. The germline gives CDR1 SGHRS, CDR2 YFSETQ. The CDR3: CASSLVAGNEKLFF. The CDR3 DNA follows: TGCGCCAGCAGCTTGGTAGCAGGGAATGAAAAACTGTTTTTT. The full variable domain, with the rest looked up from reference TRBV5-1 and TRBJ1-4, is KAGVTQTPRYLIKTRGQQVTLSCSPISGHRSVSWYQQTPGQGLQFLFEYFSETQRNKGNFPGRFSGRQFSNSRSEMNVSTLELGDSALYLCASSLVAGNEKLFFGSGTQLSVL.